The clone carrying this TCR beta chain was found once. Germline CDR1 SGHAT, CDR2 FQDESV (reference sequence). Between the trimmed V and J ends, which lost 3 bases and 5 bases, there was a span of 7 bases. CDR3 size: 13 residues. Clinical histories supplied by participants themselves formed the basis of cohort assignment. Symptom resolution, clearance, or two negative PCRs marked the recovered donors of Cohort 3. These data originate in a study of blood T cell repertoires in COVID-19. Looking at the study overall: COVID-19 samples from acute and convalescent phases originated in the United States, Italy and Spain. PBMCs, B-cell-depleted T cells, or T cells provided the cDNA or gDNA that made up the material.

TCRdb keeps only in-frame clones here, not all; method: immunoSEQ multiplex PCR. The sample holds more than 300,000 clones; roughly 90% are singletons and the top ten take about a fifth. The genes are TRBV11-1 and TRBJ2-2; no reliable D call. This receptor was obtained from a woman aged 25 to 39 who had recovered from COVID-19. The sample consisted of PBMCs or T cells enriched from blood (not recorded which). As DNA, the CDR3 is TGTGCCAGCAGCTTCAGTCGAACCGGGGAGCTGTTTTTT. Translating it yields CASSFSRTGELFF.